This TCR beta chain was captured in a study of glioma-infiltrating T cells. The germline CDR1 and CDR2 sequences are WNHNN and SYGVQD (reference sequence). The CDR3 is made up of 14 amino acids. General study findings and limits: Tissue and blood shared very few CDR3 sequences. Above-expected tissue-blood divergence occurred in all gliomas, most in low-grade ones.

Remarks on this clonotype: Its antigen is undetermined. The germline gene is not matched at one end of the junction; a read error may be the cause.

Amplification of TCR alpha and beta CDR3 regions from RNA used iRepertoire nested multiplex PCR. For one-step reverse transcription and amplification, roughly 85-450 ng of tissue mRNA or PBMC total RNA was used. TCRdb reprocessed the multiplex PCR reads with MiXCR, giving one entry per CDR3 protein. The table records around 10,000 distinct CDR3 sequences, 56% of them present only once. The TCR sequence derives from a human donor with low-grade glioma or glioblastoma, undergoing nonglioma brain surgery, or in good health (not recorded which). Material: glioma tissue, nonneoplastic brain tissue, or PBMCs (not recorded which). This chain uses TRBV10-1 with TRBJ2-2; D remains ambiguous. CDR3 loop: CPRPVLSNTWELFF. The DNA for the CDR3 is TGCCCCAGACCCGTATTATCGAACACCTGGGAGCTGTTTTTT.